A single sample is the source of the 9 T cell receptor beta chains below, sequenced in a study of T cell responses to AZD1222 COVID-19 vaccine. Sequencing used immunoSEQ multiplex PCR; TCRdb keeps in-frame clones, though not all of them. The table has around 140,000 clones, 80% to 95% seen once; the top ten hold about 5.5%. The sequences come from peripheral blood, collected on day 0 of AZD1222 vaccination. Source of these receptors: an adult in good health.

The J gene is TRBJ2-1, the V gene TRBV4-1; 7 bases are a match to TRBD2. The CDR3 has 13 amino acids. CDR1 is MGHRA and CDR2 is YSYEKL in the germline V gene. V trimming: 1 base; J trimming: 9 bases; junction bases outside the gene matches: 3. This chain's CDR3 is CASSQVSGGEQFF. CDR3 bases: TGCGCCAGCAGCCAAGTTTCGGGGGGTGAGCAGTTCTTC.

As concerns this clone: Other DNA sequences in this specimen translate into the identical CDR3. The rearrangement links TRBV4-2 to TRBJ2-1; D gene uncertain. Trimming cost V 1 base and J 6 bases, with 4 bases left between them. CDR3 length: 12 residues. CDR1 is LGHNA and CDR2 is YNFKEQ in the germline V gene. The CDR3 reads CASSQVVNEQFF. For the CDR3, the DNA is TGTGCCAGCAGCCAAGTGGTCAATGAGCAGTTCTTC.

This clone was picked up a small number of times. The chain has TRBV19 and TRBJ1-2; D is undetermined. Germline lookup yields CDR1 LNHDA and CDR2 SQIVND (reference sequence). The V and J ends lost 9 bases and 6 bases respectively, with 20 bases between them. This CDR3 is 14 amino acids long. DNA for the CDR3: TGTGCCAGCAATGACGGGAGTCTGAGCAATGGCTACACCTTC. It encodes CASNDGSLSNGYTF. The whole variable domain, remainder taken from reference TRBV19 and TRBJ1-2, is DGGITQSPKYLFRKEGQNVTLSCEQNLNHDAMYWYRQDPGQGLRLIYYSQIVNDFQKGDIAEGYSVSREKKESFPLTVTSAQKNPTAFYLCASNDGSLSNGYTFGSGTRLTVV.

The chain carries TRBV7-2 and TRBJ2-1; D gene ambiguous. The length of the CDR3 is 11 residues. V lost 2 bases and J lost 9, with 5 bases in between. Germline loops: CDR1 SGHTA, CDR2 FQGNSA. Here the CDR3 reads CASSLYGEQFF. CDR3 nucleotides: TGTGCCAGCAGCTTATACGGTGAGCAGTTCTTC.

This clone was detected once. The V gene is TRBV7-9, the J gene TRBJ1-2; D is ambiguous. The CDR3 has 15 residues. Trimming pared 5 bases from V and 4 bases from J, leaving 17 bases between. Germline lookup yields CDR1 SEHNR and CDR2 FQNEAQ (reference sequence). In DNA, the CDR3 is TGTGCCAGCAGCCCGTGGACTGAACCACCCTATGGCTACACCTTC. This gives the protein CASSPWTEPPYGYTF.

CDR3 DNA sequence: TGTGCCAGCAGTCCACTAGGACAGGGGTTGAACACTGAAGCTTTCTTT. Protein: CASSPLGQGLNTEAFF. V is TRBV28 and J is TRBJ1-1, with 9 nucleotides matching TRBD1. Germline assignment: CDR1 MDHEN and CDR2 SYDVKM. With 5 bases clipped from V and 0 bases from J, the junction kept 7 bases outside the gene matches. This CDR3 comprises 16 residues. Complete variable domain (other parts from reference TRBV28 and TRBJ1-1): DVKVTQSSRYLVKRTGEKVFLECVQDMDHENMFWYRQDPGLGLRLIYFSYDVKMKEKGDIPEGYSVSREKKERFSLILESASTNQTSMYLCASSPLGQGLNTEAFFGQGTRLTVV.

The CDR3 region is CASSFGQLYEQYF. The CDR3 DNA sequence: TGTGCCAGCAGCTTTGGACAGCTCTACGAGCAGTACTTC. This chain connects TRBV7-2 to TRBJ2-7; the D gene is possibly TRBD1 (6 bases). V lost 3 bases, J lost 3 bases, and 9 bases lay in between. The V gene's germline CDR1 is SGHTA and CDR2 FQGNSA. The CDR3 totals 13 residues.

This chain connects TRBV7-9 to TRBJ2-7, with D perhaps matching TRBD2 (5 bases). The length of the CDR3 is 16 residues. V was trimmed by 5 bases and J by 6 bases, leaving 23 bases between them. Germline lookup yields CDR1 SEHNR and CDR2 FQNEAQ (reference sequence). CDR3 bases: TGTGCCAGCAGCCCCTTTAATAGGGATCGAGAGGGCGAGCAGTACTTC. Protein sequence: CASSPFNRDREGEQYF.

This chain joins TRBV28 and TRBJ2-3; D unresolved. Trimming took off 6 bases at V and 0 bases at J, with 16 bases between the two ends. The CDR3 is 16 amino acids. Germline V gene sequence: CDR1 MDHEN, CDR2 SYDVKM. CDR3: CASSPDLNPSTDTQYF. DNA of the CDR3: TGTGCCAGCAGCCCCGACCTAAACCCTAGCACAGATACGCAGTATTTT.